The rows below give T cell receptor beta chains drawn from one sample of a study of T cells expressing NK-cell markers. TCRdb re-called the 5' RACE reads; every CDR3 protein appears as one record, without DNA. The repertoire table contains 200,000 to 300,000 distinct CDR3 sequences. Sequenced material: blood T cells: a sorted CD56 or NKG2C T cell subset, CD4+ or CD8+ T cells, or bulk PBMC T cells (not recorded which). The receptor set was obtained from a man between 18 and 35 years old in good health. CDR3s include the opening cysteine and the closing phenylalanine or tryptophan.

v_gene: TRBV20-1
j_gene: TRBJ2-1
CDR3aa: CSARSSWGLAFGEQFF

v_gene: TRBV7-8
j_gene: TRBJ2-6
CDR3aa: CASSLAPTSRASGANVLTF

v_gene: TRBV20-1
j_gene: TRBJ2-1
CDR3aa: CSARDTSRNEQFF

v_gene: TRBV6-1
j_gene: TRBJ2-1
CDR3aa: CASSSVAGGTQNSYNEQFF

v_gene: TRBV20-1
j_gene: TRBJ1-5
CDR3aa: CSASPQGQVFSNQPQHF

v_gene: TRBV28
j_gene: TRBJ2-7
CDR3aa: CASTSQGARQYF

v_gene: TRBV4-3
j_gene: TRBJ2-7
CDR3aa: CASSQDLKDTYEQYF

v_gene: TRBV6-1
j_gene: TRBJ2-7
CDR3aa: CASSESGDRRYEQYF

v_gene: TRBV15
j_gene: TRBJ2-1
CDR3aa: CATSRVVLAGGGEQFF

v_gene: TRBV12-3/TRBV12-4
j_gene: TRBJ2-3
CDR3aa: CASRGLNPGADTQYF

v_gene: TRBV7-2
j_gene: TRBJ2-7
CDR3aa: CASSPRLLGEQYF

v_gene: TRBV20-1
j_gene: TRBJ1-1
CDR3aa: CSILSGPEAFF

v_gene: TRBV5-6
j_gene: TRBJ2-5
CDR3aa: CASSAKGRETQYF

v_gene: TRBV15
j_gene: TRBJ2-5
CDR3aa: CATSRDLRLAGAQETQYF

v_gene: TRBV20-1
j_gene: TRBJ2-1
CDR3aa: CSARDLQNEQFF

v_gene: TRBV6-5
j_gene: TRBJ1-4
CDR3aa: CASSYAGVANEKLFF

v_gene: TRBV28
j_gene: TRBJ1-2
CDR3aa: CASTRALYGYTF

v_gene: TRBV20-1
j_gene: TRBJ1-5
CDR3aa: CSAQIGERGQPQHF

v_gene: TRBV7-2
j_gene: TRBJ2-7
CDR3aa: CASSLVLTGHVPHEQYF

v_gene: TRBV28
j_gene: TRBJ2-7
CDR3aa: CASSLSAGAGLYEQYF

v_gene: TRBV29-1
j_gene: TRBJ2-1
CDR3aa: CSVTLAAPSSYNEQFF

v_gene: TRBV12-3/TRBV12-4
j_gene: TRBJ1-6
CDR3aa: CASSSRINSPLHF

v_gene: TRBV3-1
j_gene: TRBJ1-5
CDR3aa: CASSRIGAQPQHF